The 25 T cell receptor beta chains given below trace back to one sample, sequenced in a study of Graves' ophthalmopathy and Graves' hyperthyroidism. As the template, RNA transcripts were used to amplify TCR beta CDR3 regions. HTBI primers served in a first-round RT-PCR, which a second-round multiplex PCR followed. TCRdb independently ran MiXCR on the multiplex PCR reads; one entry per CDR3 protein. The table has about 480,000 distinct CDR3 sequences, roughly 14% seen once; the top ten hold about 10%. The sample consisted of blood. Every receptor here comes from a woman in her twenties or thirties with Graves' ophthalmopathy.

This clonotype was picked up many times. V is TRBV2 and J is TRBJ1-5; TRBD1 matches 10 bases. CDR1 SNHLY and CDR2 FYNNEI come from the germline V gene. The V segment lost 7 bases and the J segment 5 bases; nucleotides outside the gene matches: 5. This CDR3 has 14 residues. The CDR3 nucleotides read TGTGCCAGCAACCGACAGGGGGCTGATCAGCCCCAGCATTTT. Translation: CASNRQGADQPQHF.

This clonotype was observed many times. The chain joins TRBV29-1 to TRBJ2-5; TRBD1 might be the D (6 bases). CDR1 and CDR2 from the germline V gene are SQVTM and ANQGSEA. Trimming cost V 7 bases and J 3 bases, with 15 bases left between them. This CDR3 contains 13 residues. DNA of the CDR3: TGCAGCGCCCCCGGGACACGGGAAGAGACCCAGTACTTC. Protein sequence: CSAPGTREETQYF. The whole variable domain, filled in from reference TRBV29-1 and TRBJ2-5, reads SAVISQKPSRDICQRGTSLTIQCQVDSQVTMMFWYRQQPGQSLTLIATANQGSEATYESGFVIDKFPISRPNLTFSTLTVSNMSPEDSSIYLCSAPGTREETQYFGPGTRLLVL.

This clonotype was seen ten or more times. The chain links TRBV6-5 to TRBJ1-1; tentatively, D is TRBD1 (5 bases). Looked up from germline, CDR1 is MNHEY and CDR2 is SVGAGI. CDR3 size: 14 residues. V was shortened by 4 bases and J by 1 base, with 10 bases between the two germline ends. Written as DNA, the CDR3 is TGTGCCAGCAGTTCAGAGGGGCCGAACACTGAAGCTTTCTTT. Encoded protein: CASSSEGPNTEAFF.

This clonotype came up once. This chain uses TRBV7-2 with TRBJ2-7; TRBD2 matches 8 bases. Germline assignment: CDR1 SGHTA and CDR2 FQGNSA. The CDR3 runs 15 residues. Losses at the gene ends were 3 bases for V and 0 bases for J; bases not matched to a gene: 4. The DNA for the CDR3 is TGTGCCAGCAGCTTTTCTAGCGGGTACTCCTACGAGCAGTACTTC. Protein sequence: CASSFSSGYSYEQYF.

This clonotype has at least ten counts. V and J are TRBV20-1 and TRBJ2-7, with D perhaps being TRBD1 or TRBD2 (6 bases each). Germline-derived CDR1 and CDR2 are DFQATT and SNEGSKA (reference sequence). V was pared by 1 base and J by 5 bases, with 18 bases between. The CDR3 spans 15 residues. CDR3 sequence: CSARVEGGRGDEQYF. The CDR3 bases are TGCAGTGCTAGAGTGGAGGGGGGCAGGGGCGACGAGCAGTACTTC.

This clonotype occurred many times. The V call is TRBV12-3 or TRBV12-4, the J call TRBJ2-7; D is ambiguous. V lost 1 base, J lost 4 bases, and 11 bases lay in between. There are 14 residues in the CDR3. CDR3 sequence (DNA): TGTGCCAGCAGTTTAGGAGTACAAGAATACGAGCAGTACTTC. Translating it yields CASSLGVQEYEQYF.

This clonotype showed up many times. CDR3 residues: CSAFPLRGAQETQYF. The CDR3 nucleotides read TGCAGTGCTTTCCCATTAAGGGGGGCTCAGGAGACCCAGTACTTC. The rearrangement joins TRBV20-1 to TRBJ2-5; D could derive from TRBD1 or TRBD2 (6 bases each). This CDR3 has 15 residues. Germline V lookup: CDR1 DFQATT, CDR2 SNEGSKA (reference sequence). Trimming cost V 5 bases and J 5 bases, with 21 bases left between them.

This clonotype has a count of ten or more. The genes are TRBV12-3 or TRBV12-4 and TRBJ1-5, with D hard to call. There are 12 residues in the CDR3. Trimming removed 6 bases from V and 7 bases from J, with 10 bases in between. Here the CDR3 reads CASSQWGQPQHF. The CDR3 nucleotides are TGTGCCAGCAGCCAATGGGGACAGCCCCAGCATTTT.

The V call is TRBV30, the J call TRBJ1-1; D is ambiguous. CDR3 length equals 12 residues. Germline CDR1 is GTSNPN and CDR2 is SVGIG (reference sequence). With 3 bases removed from V and 11 bases from J, the gap between germline ends came to 16 bases. CDR3 nucleotide sequence: TGTGCCTGGAGGAGGCAGGATGCTGGGGCTTTCTTT. It specifies CAWRRQDAGAFF. The full variable domain, completed using reference TRBV30 and TRBJ1-1, is SQTIHQWPATLVQPVGSPLSLECTVEGTSNPNLYWYRQAAGRGLQLLFYSVGIGQISSEVPQNLSASRPQDRQFILSSKKLLLSDSGFYLCAWRRQDAGAFFGQGTRLTVV.

This clonotype has ten or more counts. This chain connects TRBV28 to TRBJ2-4; D is uncertain. V was shortened by 11 bases and J by 3 bases, with 20 bases between the two germline ends. The CDR3 covers 15 residues. Germline V gene lookup returns CDR1 MDHEN and CDR2 SYDVKM. The CDR3 loop is CAGQGPTTGKNIQYF. The CDR3 DNA reads as TGTGCCGGGCAAGGGCCGACGACTGGCAAAAACATTCAGTACTTC.

This clonotype has at least ten counts. The V and J genes are TRBV7-3 and TRBJ2-3; no reliable D call. There are 14 residues in the CDR3. Germline CDR1 reads SGHTA; CDR2 reads FQGTGA. The V gene lost 0 bases and the J gene lost 0 bases, with 4 bases spanning the gap. The DNA of the CDR3 is TGTGCCAGCAGCTTAACGGCTAGCACAGATACGCAGTATTTT. Its translation: CASSLTASTDTQYF.

This clonotype was picked up many times. The chain joins TRBV7-2 to TRBJ2-2; tentative D call: TRBD2 (5 bases). This CDR3 has 14 amino acids. In germline, CDR1 is SGHTA, CDR2 FQGNSA. Trimming shortened V by 5 bases and J by 5 bases, and 12 bases separated the two germline ends. This chain's CDR3 is CASSPRAGTGELFF. The CDR3 nucleotides are TGTGCCAGCAGCCCCCGGGCGGGTACCGGGGAGCTGTTTTTT.

In its sample, this clonotype was seen many times. The chain links TRBV6-1 to TRBJ2-7, with D hard to call. V shed 0 bases and J shed 0 bases, with 3 bases lying between them. The germline gives CDR1 MNHNS, CDR2 SASEGT. This CDR3 is 13 amino acids long. The DNA for the CDR3 is TGTGCCAGCAGTGAAGCAGGCTCCTACGAGCAGTACTTC. It specifies CASSEAGSYEQYF.

The rearrangement joins TRBV4-1 to TRBJ2-7; no firm D call. CDR1 and CDR2 from the germline V gene are MGHRA and YSYEKL. Trimming took off 0 bases at V and 12 bases at J, with 30 bases between the two ends. The CDR3 has 18 residues. The CDR3 DNA sequence: TGCGCCAGCAGCCAAGACCCACTCCCGGACCCCACTTTATCCGGGCTGTACTTC. Its translation is CASSQDPLPDPTLSGLYF.

As regards this clonotype: A much larger clone differs from this one at a single base, so this may be a read error. The chain links TRBV28 to TRBJ2-5; 7 bases fit TRBD2. CDR1 and CDR2 from the germline V gene are MDHEN and SYDVKM. The CDR3 runs to 16 residues. The CDR3 sequence: CTSSPPGRGFQETQYF. Written as DNA, the CDR3 is TGTACCAGCAGTCCCCCCGGGCGGGGGTTTCAAGAGACCCAGTACTTC.

This clonotype was detected ten times or more. The rearrangement links TRBV6-1 to TRBJ1-1; 7 bases agree with TRBD1. The CDR3 covers 16 residues. CDR1 MNHNS and CDR2 SASEGT come from the germline V gene. V was pared by 6 bases and J by 0 bases, with 10 bases of the junction left unmatched. The CDR3 reads CASRERGGQMNTEAFF. The CDR3 nucleotides read TGTGCCAGCAGAGAGCGGGGGGGACAGATGAACACTGAAGCTTTCTTT.

This clonotype was counted only a few times. A read error may account for a junction end that differs from germline. The chain carries TRBV3-1 and TRBJ1-1; a weak D match, TRBD1 (5 bases). This CDR3 comprises 15 residues. Looked up from germline, CDR1 is LGHDT and CDR2 is YNNKEL (reference sequence). The CDR3 loop reads CASSQTFRARTGAFF. CDR3 DNA: TGTGCCAGCAGCCAAACTTTCAGGGCGCGGACTGGAGCTTTCTTT.

This clonotype was observed a handful of times. This chain uses TRBV19 with TRBJ1-1; 10 nucleotides match TRBD1. The germline gives CDR1 LNHDA, CDR2 SQIVND (reference sequence). The CDR3 length is 16 residues. The ends lost 3 bases at V and 4 bases at J; junction bases unmatched: 8. CDR3 DNA sequence: TGTGCCAGTAGTATCCTTGCGGGACAGGGGTCCACTGAAGCTTTCTTT. Its translation is CASSILAGQGSTEAFF.

This clonotype was observed many times. This sequence joins TRBV20-1 and TRBJ2-7; no clear D gene. This CDR3 is built from 12 residues. Germline CDR1 DFQATT, CDR2 SNEGSKA (reference sequence). Trimming shortened V by 3 bases and J by 0 bases, and 6 bases separated the two germline ends. In nucleotides, the CDR3 is TGCAGTGCTAGCACGAGCTCCTACGAGCAGTACTTC. It translates to CSASTSSYEQYF.

This clonotype showed up many times. This sequence joins TRBV27 and TRBJ2-5, with 7 bases lining up with TRBD2. This CDR3 is built from 16 residues. Per the germline V gene, CDR1 is MNHEY and CDR2 is SMNVEV (reference sequence). The J segment lost 2 bases and the V segment lost 5 bases, leaving 11 bases of the junction unmatched. CDR3 DNA: TGTGCCAGCAGTACCGGTACTAGCGCCCTACAAGAGACCCAGTACTTC. Encoded protein: CASSTGTSALQETQYF.

J is TRBJ2-7 and V is TRBV5-1; a possible D gene is TRBD1 (5 bases). Germline V lookup: CDR1 SGHRS, CDR2 YFSETQ. There are 15 residues in the CDR3. Trimming shortened V by 0 bases and J by 4 bases, and 14 bases separated the two germline ends. As DNA, the CDR3 is TGCGCCAGCAGCTTGGAAGCAGGGAACTTTTACGAGCAGTACTTC. Translation gives CASSLEAGNFYEQYF.

This clonotype was seen at least ten times. The genes are TRBV7-9 and TRBJ2-5; 9 nucleotides line up with TRBD2. Germline trimming cut 5 bases from V and 6 bases from J; bases unmatched to any gene: 10. Germline CDR1 SEHNR, CDR2 FQNEAQ (reference sequence). CDR3 length: 15 residues. CDR3 bases: TGTGCCAGCAGCCCGGCTCGAGCGGGAGGTCAGACCCAGTACTTC. This codes for CASSPARAGGQTQYF.

This clonotype was seen repeatedly, ten times or more. The chain has TRBV3-1 and TRBJ2-7; D perhaps matches TRBD2 (5 bases). The V gene's germline CDR1 is LGHDT and CDR2 YNNKEL (reference sequence). V was cut by 1 base and J by 6 bases, with 7 bases left in between. The CDR3 extends over 12 amino acids. This chain's CDR3 is CASSQGTLEQYF. CDR3 DNA: TGTGCCAGCAGCCAAGGGACTCTCGAGCAGTACTTC.

This clonotype was seen only a few times. The gene calls are TRBV12-3 or TRBV12-4 and TRBJ2-2; 13 bases match TRBD2. CDR3 size: 17 residues. V lost 5 bases to trimming and J lost 3 bases; unmatched junction nucleotides: 6. The CDR3 region is CASSPGLAGIYTGELFF. The CDR3 DNA reads TGTGCCAGCAGTCCGGGACTAGCGGGAATATACACCGGGGAGCTGTTTTTT.

This clonotype was seen ten or more times. The chain combines TRBV30 with TRBJ1-2; D is ambiguous. Trimming took 1 base from V and 1 from J, leaving 7 bases between them. CDR1 and CDR2 from the germline V gene are GTSNPN and SVGIG (reference sequence). The CDR3 is made up of 13 amino acids. CDR3 protein: CAWSAGVNYGYTF. The CDR3 bases are TGTGCCTGGAGTGCCGGGGTTAACTATGGCTACACCTTC. The whole variable domain, filled in from reference TRBV30 and TRBJ1-2, reads SQTIHQWPATLVQPVGSPLSLECTVEGTSNPNLYWYRQAAGRGLQLLFYSVGIGQISSEVPQNLSASRPQDRQFILSSKKLLLSDSGFYLCAWSAGVNYGYTFGSGTRLTVV.